These 2 T cell receptor beta chains were all obtained from the same sample, sequenced in a study of OX40 agonist ivuxolimab in advanced cancers. Data came from immunoSEQ multiplex PCR; TCRdb stores just in-frame clones and leaves some out. The sample holds tens of thousands of clones, more than 75% seen once. Sequencing used CD4+ or CD8+ T cells sorted from blood, obtained in a trial of the OX40 agonist ivuxolimab. These receptors all come from an adult with an advanced solid tumor such as melanoma, head and neck, liver or kidney cancer.

This clone has at least ten counts. Other DNA sequences in the same sample also yield this CDR3. V usage is TRBV2 and J usage is TRBJ1-2; D is perhaps TRBD1 (5 bases). CDR3 length: 14 amino acids. Germline CDR1 and CDR2: SNHLY and FYNNEI. Trimming stripped 5 bases from V and 6 bases from J, with 16 bases between. CDR3 in amino acids: CASSILQGRDGYTF. CDR3 in DNA: TGTGCCAGCAGTATTCTCCAGGGAAGAGATGGCTACACCTTC.

The chain has TRBV9 and TRBJ1-3; 9 positions match TRBD1. This CDR3 is 18 amino acids long. V dropped 4 bases and J dropped 0; count of bases not matched to a gene: 11. Germline V gene sequence: CDR1 SGDLS, CDR2 YYNGEE. CDR3 nucleotide sequence: TGTGCCAGCAGCACCGCCGGGACAGGGCCTTACTCTGGAAACACCATATATTTT. Its protein is CASSTAGTGPYSGNTIYF.